This TCR beta chain emerged from a study of CD4 T cells in relation to SARS-CoV-2 and coronaviruses (dated by TCRdb to about 2021). With regard to the full study: Patient-derived lymphoblastoid cell lines were used to map the HLA restriction of shared crossreactive spike epitopes. The Adaptive Biotechnologies TCR-sequencing kit was used for samples from three pre-COVID donors and for the naive versus memory experiments, whereas the other data were Illumina-based. A different, Illumina-based TCR-beta assay was used to sequence expansion assays from other donors in the study. At the level of individual TCR clonotypes, the study evaluated whether memory CD4+ T cells crossreact between the spike proteins of SARS-CoV-2 and those of common cold coronaviruses.

Study-level results and caveats: Pre-pandemic and post-infection samples were not both contributed by any donor, so tracing of the source of pre-existing responses was limited. Sequencing naive versus memory cells indicated that the assay picks up memory recall responses, not primary responses primed during culture. Because the crossreactivity analysis focused on spike protein, crossreactivity against other viral proteins was not assessed. Approximately 60% of donors had memory CD4+ clonotypes that crossrecognized SARS-CoV-2 and at least one common cold coronavirus spike. The study was limited by small numbers of patients and tested TCRs. Crossreactive clones showed significantly weaker SARS-CoV-2-driven expansion than monoreactive clones, consistent with antigenic imprinting.

With respect to this clone: Its antigen is still unknown. There are no base qualities to consult, and no much larger clone falls within one base.

CD4+ T cells from unexposed donors were collected before the COVID-19 pandemic (2011-2018). To separate naive from memory CD4+ T cells, cryopreserved PBMCs first underwent CD4 enrichment and then EasySep naive CD4+ T cell enrichment. Leukapheresis product for the unexposed donors was bought commercially. PBMCs were isolated from leukapheresis product or whole blood by Ficoll-Paque PLUS gradient centrifugation. PBMCs were either used fresh in the expansion assay or cryopreserved at -140 degrees C. The QIAamp Micro DNA Kit was used to extract genomic DNA from the CD4+ T cells. Trimming leaves V shorter by 7 bases and J shorter by 4 bases, with the junction holding 9 bases beyond the gene matches. Its CDR3 holds 16 amino acids, cysteine through phenylalanine. Only the CDR3 portion is preserved as DNA: 48 bases, with reading frame beginning at the first base. Based on the germline V gene, the CDR1 and CDR2 sequences are KGHDR and SFDVKD.

Deep-resolution immunoSEQ TCR-beta sequencing was performed on DNA from uncultured naive and memory CD4+ T cells. In the authors' own workflow: During preprocessing, nonproductive sequences were discarded, as were any CDR3s that did not begin with C, did not end with F or W, or were shorter than 7 amino acids. Cultured and uncultured naive and memory CD4+ repertoires were searched for CDR3s previously identified as spike- and CEF-reactive. CDR3 homology was measured as pairwise Levenshtein distance, computed with the stringdist R package after trimming three terminal residues from each end. TCRdb retrieved this table from immuneACCESS and kept in-frame rearrangements only. Not all clones are present; in checked studies, unresolved V genes account for under half, and no reason is known for the remainder. The DNA gave D and trimming, while V, J and clone size come from that table. The sample records about 60,000 clones, about 95% of which are singletons. Approximately 0.15% of the sample rests with the top ten.

The sample taken for sequencing was naive CD4+ T cells from PBMCs. The cell subset or site label for this specimen denotes: naive CD4+ T cells isolated by negative enrichment. This clonotype was obtained from a human donor in good health. The sequence links TRBV24-1 to TRBJ2-2; TRBD2 matches 9 bases in the middle. The sequenced DNA is TGTGCCACCAGCCCCCCCCTAGCGGGATCCACCGGGGAGCTGTTTTTT. Its protein reads: CATSPPLAGSTGELFF.